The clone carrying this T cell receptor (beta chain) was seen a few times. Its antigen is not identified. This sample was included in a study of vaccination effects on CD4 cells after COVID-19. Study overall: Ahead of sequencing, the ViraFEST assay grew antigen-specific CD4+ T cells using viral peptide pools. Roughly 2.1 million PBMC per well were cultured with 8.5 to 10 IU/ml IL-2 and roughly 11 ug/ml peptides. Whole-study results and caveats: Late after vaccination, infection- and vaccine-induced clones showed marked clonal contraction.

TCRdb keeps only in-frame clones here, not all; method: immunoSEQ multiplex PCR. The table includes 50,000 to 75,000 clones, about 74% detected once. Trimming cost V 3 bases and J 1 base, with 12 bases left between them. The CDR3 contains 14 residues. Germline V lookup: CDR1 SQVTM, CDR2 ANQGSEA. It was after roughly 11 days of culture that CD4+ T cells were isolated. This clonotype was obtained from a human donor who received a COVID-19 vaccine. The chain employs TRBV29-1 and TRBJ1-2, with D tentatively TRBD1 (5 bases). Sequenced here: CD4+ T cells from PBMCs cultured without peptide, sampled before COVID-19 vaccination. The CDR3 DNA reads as TGCAGCGTTGATGGGGGAACTCGTAACTATGGCTACACCTTC. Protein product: CSVDGGTRNYGYTF.